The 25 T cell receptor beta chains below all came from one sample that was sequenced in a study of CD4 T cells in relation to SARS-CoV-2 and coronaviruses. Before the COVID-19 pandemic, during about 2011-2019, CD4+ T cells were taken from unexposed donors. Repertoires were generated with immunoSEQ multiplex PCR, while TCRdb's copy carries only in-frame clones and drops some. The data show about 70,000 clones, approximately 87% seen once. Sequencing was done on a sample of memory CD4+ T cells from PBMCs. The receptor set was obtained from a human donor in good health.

CDR3 residues: CASSLDGGPYNEQFF. Written as DNA, the CDR3 is TGCGCCAGCAGCTTGGATGGCGGGCCTTACAATGAGCAGTTCTTC. The rearrangement links TRBV5-1 to TRBJ2-1; tentative D call: TRBD2 (5 bases). Between the trimmed V and J ends, which lost 0 bases and 4 bases, there was a span of 11 bases. This CDR3 comprises 15 residues. Germline values: CDR1 SGHRS, CDR2 YFSETQ.

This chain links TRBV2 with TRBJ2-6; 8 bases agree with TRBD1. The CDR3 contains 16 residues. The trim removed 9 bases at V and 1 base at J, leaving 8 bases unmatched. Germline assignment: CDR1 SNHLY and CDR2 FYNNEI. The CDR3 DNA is TGTGCCAGTTGGACAGGGCATTCTTCTGGGGCCAACGTCCTGACTTTC. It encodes CASWTGHSSGANVLTF. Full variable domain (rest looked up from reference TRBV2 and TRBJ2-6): EPEVTQTPSHQVTQMGQEVILRCVPISNHLYFYWYRQILGQKVEFLVSFYNNEISEKSEIFDDQFSVERPDGSNFTLKIRSTKLEDSAMYFCASWTGHSSGANVLTFGAGSRLTVL.

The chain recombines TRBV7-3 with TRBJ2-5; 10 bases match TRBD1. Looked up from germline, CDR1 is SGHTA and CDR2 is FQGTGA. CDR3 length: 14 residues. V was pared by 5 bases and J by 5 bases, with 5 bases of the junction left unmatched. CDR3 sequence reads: CASSPGTGDETQYF. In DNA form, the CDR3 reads TGTGCCAGCAGCCCCGGGACAGGGGACGAGACCCAGTACTTC.

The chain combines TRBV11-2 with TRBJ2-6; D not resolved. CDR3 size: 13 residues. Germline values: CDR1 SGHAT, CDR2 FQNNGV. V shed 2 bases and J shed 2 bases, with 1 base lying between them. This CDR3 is CASSLPGANVLTF. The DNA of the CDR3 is TGTGCCAGCAGCTTACCTGGGGCCAACGTCCTGACTTTC.

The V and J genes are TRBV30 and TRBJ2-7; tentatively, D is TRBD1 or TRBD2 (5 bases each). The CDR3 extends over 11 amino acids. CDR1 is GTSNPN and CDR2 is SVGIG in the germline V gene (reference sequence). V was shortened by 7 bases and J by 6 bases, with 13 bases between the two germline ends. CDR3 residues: CAFAGSAEQYF. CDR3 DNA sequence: TGTGCCTTCGCAGGGAGCGCCGAGCAGTACTTC.

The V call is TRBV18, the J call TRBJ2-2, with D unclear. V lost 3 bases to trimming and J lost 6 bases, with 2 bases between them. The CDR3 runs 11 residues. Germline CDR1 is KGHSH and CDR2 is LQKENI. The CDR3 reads CASSPPGELFF. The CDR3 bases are TGTGCCAGCTCACCCCCCGGGGAGCTGTTTTTT.

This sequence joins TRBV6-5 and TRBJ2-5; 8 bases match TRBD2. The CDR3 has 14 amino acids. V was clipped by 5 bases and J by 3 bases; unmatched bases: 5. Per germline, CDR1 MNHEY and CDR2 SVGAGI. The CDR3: CASSPRGGEETQYF. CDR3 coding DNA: TGTGCCAGCAGTCCTCGGGGGGGAGAAGAGACCCAGTACTTC.

The CDR3 nucleotides are TGCGCCAGCAGCTTACAGGGGGCTGGCTACACCTTC. This codes for CASSLQGAGYTF. The chain combines TRBV5-1 with TRBJ1-2, with 9 bases aligning to TRBD1. Germline values: CDR1 SGHRS, CDR2 YFSETQ. This CDR3 comprises 12 residues. V lost 2 bases to trimming and J lost 7 bases; unmatched junction nucleotides: 0. The full variable domain, rest sourced from reference TRBV5-1 and TRBJ1-2, is KAGVTQTPRYLIKTRGQQVTLSCSPISGHRSVSWYQQTPGQGLQFLFEYFSETQRNKGNFPGRFSGRQFSNSRSEMNVSTLELGDSALYLCASSLQGAGYTFGSGTRLTVV.

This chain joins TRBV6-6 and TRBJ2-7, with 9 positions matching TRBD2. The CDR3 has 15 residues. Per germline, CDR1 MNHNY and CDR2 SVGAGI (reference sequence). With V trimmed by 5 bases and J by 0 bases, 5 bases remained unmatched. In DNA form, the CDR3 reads TGTGCCAGCAGTGTAGCGGGGGCTCTCTCCTACGAGCAGTACTTC. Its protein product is CASSVAGALSYEQYF.

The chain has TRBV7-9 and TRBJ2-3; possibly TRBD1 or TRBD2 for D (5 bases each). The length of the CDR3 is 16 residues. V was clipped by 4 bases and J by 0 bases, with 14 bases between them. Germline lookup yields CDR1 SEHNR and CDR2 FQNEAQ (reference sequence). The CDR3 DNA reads TGTGCCAGCAGCTCCGTGGGACGGTATAGCACAGATACGCAGTATTTT. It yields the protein CASSSVGRYSTDTQYF.

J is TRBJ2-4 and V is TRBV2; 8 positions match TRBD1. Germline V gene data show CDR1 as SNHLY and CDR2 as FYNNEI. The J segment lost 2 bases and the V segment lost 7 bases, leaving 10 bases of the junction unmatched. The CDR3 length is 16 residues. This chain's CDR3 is CASNRLRQGSKNIQYF. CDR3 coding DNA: TGTGCCAGCAACCGGCTTAGACAGGGGTCCAAAAACATTCAGTACTTC.

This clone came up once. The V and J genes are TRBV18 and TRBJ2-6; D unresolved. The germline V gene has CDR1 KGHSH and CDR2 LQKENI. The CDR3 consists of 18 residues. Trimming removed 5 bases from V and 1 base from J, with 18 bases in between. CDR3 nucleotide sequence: TGTGCCAGCTCATTCCAGCTGGGAACGACATCTGGGGCCAACGTCCTGACTTTC. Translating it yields CASSFQLGTTSGANVLTF.

The CDR3 spells CASRVSTGELFF. The CDR3 bases are TGTGCCAGCAGGGTCTCCACCGGGGAGCTGTTTTTT. The chain links TRBV6-5 to TRBJ2-2; D is undetermined. The CDR3 loop spans 12 amino acids. Germline V lookup: CDR1 MNHEY, CDR2 SVGAGI. The V and J ends lost 6 bases and 4 bases respectively, with 6 bases between them.

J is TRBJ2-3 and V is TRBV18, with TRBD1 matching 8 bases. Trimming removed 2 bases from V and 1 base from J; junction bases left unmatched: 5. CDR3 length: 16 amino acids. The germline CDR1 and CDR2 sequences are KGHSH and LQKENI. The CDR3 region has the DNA TGTGCCAGCTCACCAGCGACAGGGGAGGGCACAGATACGCAGTATTTT. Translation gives CASSPATGEGTDTQYF.

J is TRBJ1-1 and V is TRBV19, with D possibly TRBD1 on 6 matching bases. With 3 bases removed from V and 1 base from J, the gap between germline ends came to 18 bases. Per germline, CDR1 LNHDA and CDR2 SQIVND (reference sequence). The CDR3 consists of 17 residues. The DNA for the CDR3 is TGTGCCAGTAGTATTGGAGGAGGGGGGGGAAGGAACACTGAAGCTTTCTTT. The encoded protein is CASSIGGGGGRNTEAFF.

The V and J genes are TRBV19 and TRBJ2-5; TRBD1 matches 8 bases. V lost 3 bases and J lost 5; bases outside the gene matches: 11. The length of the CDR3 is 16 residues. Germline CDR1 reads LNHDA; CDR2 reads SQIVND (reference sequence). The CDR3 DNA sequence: TGTGCCAGTAGTATGAACGCCCAGGGGGCTGGGGAGACCCAGTACTTC. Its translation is CASSMNAQGAGETQYF.

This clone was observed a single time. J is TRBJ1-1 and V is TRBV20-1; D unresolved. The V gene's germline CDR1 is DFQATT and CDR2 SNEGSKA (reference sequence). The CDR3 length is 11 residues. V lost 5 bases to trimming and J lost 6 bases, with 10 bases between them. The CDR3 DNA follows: TGCAGTGCTCAACCGGGAGCTGAAGCTTTCTTT. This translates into CSAQPGAEAFF.

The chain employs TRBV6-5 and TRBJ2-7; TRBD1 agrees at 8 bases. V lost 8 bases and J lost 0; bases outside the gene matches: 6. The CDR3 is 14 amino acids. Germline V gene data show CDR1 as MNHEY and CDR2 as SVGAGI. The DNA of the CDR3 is TGTGCCAGCGGGGGGCAGGGGGCCTCCTACGAGCAGTACTTC. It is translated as CASGGQGASYEQYF.

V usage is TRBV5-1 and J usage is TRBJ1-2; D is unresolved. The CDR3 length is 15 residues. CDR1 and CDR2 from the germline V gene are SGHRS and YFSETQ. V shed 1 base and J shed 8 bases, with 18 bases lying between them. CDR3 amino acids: CASSLLTGSVDGYTF. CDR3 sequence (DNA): TGCGCCAGCAGCTTGTTGACGGGTTCGGTCGACGGCTACACCTTC.

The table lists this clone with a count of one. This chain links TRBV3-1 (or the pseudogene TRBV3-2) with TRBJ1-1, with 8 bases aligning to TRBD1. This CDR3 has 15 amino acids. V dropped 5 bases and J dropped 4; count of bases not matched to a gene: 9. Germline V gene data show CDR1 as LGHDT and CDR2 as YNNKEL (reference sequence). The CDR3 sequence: CASSAQQGEGTEAFF. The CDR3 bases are TGTGCCAGCAGCGCGCAACAGGGGGAGGGCACTGAAGCTTTCTTT.

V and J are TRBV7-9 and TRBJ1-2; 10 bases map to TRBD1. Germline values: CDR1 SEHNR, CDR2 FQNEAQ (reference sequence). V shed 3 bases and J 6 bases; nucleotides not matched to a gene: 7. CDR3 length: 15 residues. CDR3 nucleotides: TGTGCCAGCAGCTTCACACGACAGGGGGCGAATGGCTACACCTTC. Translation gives CASSFTRQGANGYTF.

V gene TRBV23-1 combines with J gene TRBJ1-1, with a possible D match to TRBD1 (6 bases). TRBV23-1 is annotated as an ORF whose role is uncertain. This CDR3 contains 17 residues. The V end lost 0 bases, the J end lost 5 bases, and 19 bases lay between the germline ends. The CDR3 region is CASSQSSGNRAGTEAFF. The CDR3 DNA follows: TGCGCCAGCAGTCAATCATCGGGGAACAGGGCGGGTACTGAAGCTTTCTTT.

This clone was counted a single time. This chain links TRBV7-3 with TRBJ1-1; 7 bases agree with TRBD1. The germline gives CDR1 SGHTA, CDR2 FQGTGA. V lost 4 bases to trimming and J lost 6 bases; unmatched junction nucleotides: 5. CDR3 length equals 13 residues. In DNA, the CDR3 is TGTGCCAGCAGCTCACAGGGGCCCGCTGAAGCTTTCTTT. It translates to CASSSQGPAEAFF.

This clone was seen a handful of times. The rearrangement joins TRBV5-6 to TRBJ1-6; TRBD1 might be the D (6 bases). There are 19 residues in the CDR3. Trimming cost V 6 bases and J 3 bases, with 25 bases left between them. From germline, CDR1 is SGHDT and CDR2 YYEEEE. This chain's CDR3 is CASTSRFQNREDYNSPLHF. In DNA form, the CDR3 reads TGTGCCAGCACAAGCAGGTTCCAGAACAGGGAAGACTATAATTCACCCCTCCACTTT.

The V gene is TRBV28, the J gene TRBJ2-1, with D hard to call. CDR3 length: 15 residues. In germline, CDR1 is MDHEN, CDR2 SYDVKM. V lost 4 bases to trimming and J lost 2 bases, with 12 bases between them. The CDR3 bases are TGTGCCAGCAGTTCGGTTTTATTCACCTACAATGAGCAGTTCTTC. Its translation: CASSSVLFTYNEQFF.